Shown below are 12 T cell receptor beta chains from a single sample sequenced in a study of Graves' ophthalmopathy and Graves' hyperthyroidism (dated 2018 in TCRdb). Sequencing took place on an Illumina HiSeq 2000. For repertoire sequencing, TCR beta CDR3 regions were amplified from RNA transcripts. The first round of RT-PCR was done with HTBI primers and the Qiagen OneStep RT-PCR kit, and was followed by a second round of multiplex PCR, then size selection and purification. In TCRdb, the public reads were trimmed at Q25 with fastp and aligned with MiXCR, with productive beta chains retained. Each entry merges the rows of one CDR3 protein and shows their most common DNA and genes. The sample includes around 1.1 million distinct CDR3 sequences, with less than 45% observed a single time. In total, the top ten clones hold more than 9.5% of the sample. Sequencing input: peripheral blood or thyroid tissue (not recorded which). These receptor sequences come from an adult man with Graves' hyperthyroidism.

The table lists this clonotype with many counts. This chain connects TRBV10-3 to TRBJ1-5, with 8 bases identical to TRBD1. J gave up 3 bases and V 4 bases, and 8 bases lay outside the gene matches. This CDR3 has 16 amino acids. CDR1 is ENHRY, CDR2 SYGVKD, per germline. The CDR3 loop is CAISANSGGHNQPQHF. CDR3 nucleotide sequence: TGTGCCATCAGTGCGAATTCAGGGGGCCACAATCAGCCCCAGCATTTT.

The gene calls are TRBV29-1 and TRBJ2-7; tentatively, D is TRBD1 (5 bases). Trimming shortened V by 0 bases and J by 6 bases, and 15 bases separated the two germline ends. The CDR3 has 14 residues. Germline assignment: CDR1 SQVTM and CDR2 ANQGSEA. In DNA form, the CDR3 reads TGCAGCGTTGAAGAGTCAGGGCCTCTTGGCGAGCAGTACTTC. This sequence encodes CSVEESGPLGEQYF.

In regard to this clonotype: The junction departs from germline at one end; a sequencing error may be responsible. This chain uses TRBV2 with TRBJ1-5; no clear D. This CDR3 contains 15 residues. Germline CDR1 SNHLY, CDR2 FYNNEI. Here the CDR3 reads CASSLEAWNNQPQHF. CDR3 nucleotides: TGTGCCAGCAGTTTAGAGGCGTGGAACAATCAGCCACAGCATTTT.

CDR3 sequence: CASRETGHFSPLHF. CDR3 bases: TGTGCCAGCAGGGAGACAGGCCATTTTTCACCCCTCCACTTT. The rearrangement links TRBV2 to TRBJ1-6; tentative D call: TRBD1 (6 bases). This CDR3 comprises 14 residues. CDR1 and CDR2 from the germline V gene are SNHLY and FYNNEI. With 6 bases removed from V and 9 bases from J, the gap between germline ends came to 15 bases.

This chain links TRBV12-3 or TRBV12-4 with TRBJ2-7, with 9 bases fitting TRBD1. This CDR3 spans 13 amino acids. Germline trimming cut 8 bases from V and 6 bases from J; bases unmatched to any gene: 8. DNA for the CDR3: TGTGCCAGCGGCCGGGACAGGGTAACCGAGCAGTACTTC. Translated: CASGRDRVTEQYF.

This clonotype was counted between two and nine times. V is TRBV5-4 and J is TRBJ2-7; 13 positions agree with TRBD2. The CDR3 totals 18 residues. Per the germline V gene, CDR1 is SGHNT and CDR2 is YYREEE (reference sequence). Trimming cost V 5 bases and J 2 bases; bases outside gene matches: 13. In DNA, the CDR3 is TGTGCCAGCAGTTTTAGAGGACTAGCGGGAGTTTGGGCCTACGAGCAGTACTTC. Translating it yields CASSFRGLAGVWAYEQYF. Supplemented by reference TRBV5-4 and TRBJ2-7, the full variable domain reads ETGVTQSPTHLIKTRGQQVTLRCSSQSGHNTVSWYQQALGQGPQFIFQYYREEENGRGNFPPRFSGLQFPNYSSELNVNALELDDSALYLCASSFRGLAGVWAYEQYFGPGTRLTVT.

As regards this clonotype: One junction end does not reproduce the germline sequence, and a read error may be involved. The chain links TRBV12-3 or TRBV12-4 to TRBJ2-3; D may be TRBD2 (6 bases). The CDR3 spans 12 residues. The CDR3 nucleotides are TGTGCCAGCAGTTGGTCGGGAACTAGCAAGGATTTT. Its protein is CASSWSGTSKDF.

V and J are TRBV12-3 or TRBV12-4 and TRBJ2-5; perhaps TRBD2 as D (5 bases). The CDR3 totals 17 residues. Trimming stripped 5 bases from V and 4 bases from J, with 23 bases between. CDR3 DNA sequence: TGTGCCAGCAGTCCCCGGCTAGCTGGTTTTTTATCAGAGACCCAGTACTTC. Translated: CASSPRLAGFLSETQYF.

The rearrangement joins TRBV24-1 to TRBJ1-1; 9 bases agree with TRBD1. The germline CDR1 and CDR2 sequences are KGHDR and SFDVKD. V was clipped by 4 bases and J by 7 bases; unmatched bases: 12. The CDR3 totals 16 residues. The CDR3 sequence is CATSEPVTGGADEAFF. For the CDR3, the DNA is TGTGCCACCAGTGAGCCCGTAACAGGGGGCGCGGATGAAGCTTTCTTT.

The chain couples TRBV11-2 to TRBJ2-2; D is uncertain. The CDR3 has 12 residues. V lost 5 bases and J 6 bases, leaving 7 bases between the germline ends. Germline V gene sequence: CDR1 SGHAT, CDR2 FQNNGV. Written as DNA, the CDR3 is TGTGCCAGCAGCCACATTCCCGGGGAGCTGTTTTTT. It yields the protein CASSHIPGELFF.

This clonotype occurred many times. This chain uses TRBV7-9 with TRBJ1-2; TRBD1 agrees at 7 bases. The junction had 12 bases not matched to a gene; V was cut back by 5 bases and J by 6 bases. The CDR3 runs to 15 residues. CDR1 is SEHNR, CDR2 FQNEAQ, per germline (reference sequence). CDR3 in DNA: TGTGCCAGCAGCCAGACAGGGATTTGGGCGCATGGCTACACCTTC. Amino acids: CASSQTGIWAHGYTF.

At least ten counts were recorded for this clonotype. The V call is TRBV5-6, the J call TRBJ1-2; D uncertain. Germline V gives CDR1 SGHDT, CDR2 YYEEEE. There are 16 residues in the CDR3. V dropped 3 bases and J dropped 8 bases, with 23 bases sitting between them. In nucleotides, the CDR3 is TGTGCCAGCAGCTCACTAGTTGGGGTCTCCACGGAGGGCTACACCTTC. The encoded protein is CASSSLVGVSTEGYTF.